One and the same sample provided the 19 T cell receptor beta chains below, sequenced in a study of blood T cell repertoires in COVID-19. The protocol was immunoSEQ multiplex PCR, while the TCRdb copy is restricted to in-frame clones and leaves out a portion. In the table there are some 180,000 clones, around 91% of which are singletons. Sequencing input: peripheral blood. Receptor source: a man aged 50 or older with acute or convalescent COVID-19.

This clone appeared a few times. The chain recombines TRBV28 with TRBJ2-7, with TRBD1 as a possible D gene (6 bases). Germline V gives CDR1 MDHEN, CDR2 SYDVKM. CDR3 length equals 13 residues. Between the trimmed V and J ends, which lost 6 bases and 1 base, there was a span of 10 bases. The CDR3 DNA follows: TGTGCCAGCAGAATACAGGGATCCTACGAGCAGTACTTC. Translating gives CASRIQGSYEQYF. Full variable domain (missing parts from reference TRBV28 and TRBJ2-7): DVKVTQSSRYLVKRTGEKVFLECVQDMDHENMFWYRQDPGLGLRLIYFSYDVKMKEKGDIPEGYSVSREKKERFSLILESASTNQTSMYLCASRIQGSYEQYFGPGTRLTVT.

This chain uses TRBV6-6 with TRBJ1-5; tentative D call: TRBD1 (6 bases). Germline V lookup: CDR1 MNHNY, CDR2 SVGAGI (reference sequence). This CDR3 region has 16 residues. V was pared by 5 bases and J by 7 bases, with 21 bases between. CDR3 loop: CASSTSLGGAGQPQHF. Written as DNA, the CDR3 is TGTGCCAGCAGTACCAGCCTCGGGGGGGCCGGACAGCCCCAGCATTTT.

This rearrangement joins TRBV7-3 to TRBJ2-5; D perhaps matches TRBD1 (5 bases). The V end was cut by 1 base, the J end by 2 bases, with 5 bases between. Germline CDR1 reads SGHTA; CDR2 reads FQGTGA. The CDR3 length is 13 residues. This CDR3 reads CASSLKGQETQYF. The CDR3 DNA is TGTGCCAGCAGCTTAAAGGGGCAAGAGACCCAGTACTTC.

The V and J genes are TRBV15 and TRBJ2-1; TRBD2 matches at 7 bases. The CDR3 is 15 residues long. Germline values: CDR1 LNHNV, CDR2 YYDKDF (reference sequence). V was pared by 5 bases and J by 0 bases, with 4 bases of the junction left unmatched. CDR3 DNA sequence: TGTGCCACCAGCTACGGGACTAACTCCTACAATGAGCAGTTCTTC. Its translation: CATSYGTNSYNEQFF.

This sequence joins TRBV6-6 and TRBJ1-1; TRBD1 might be the D (5 bases). Germline CDR1 and CDR2: MNHNY and SVGAGI (reference sequence). The V end was cut by 2 bases, the J end by 3 bases, with 10 bases between. This CDR3 contains 14 residues. Here the CDR3 reads CASSYGRVDTEAFF. CDR3 nucleotides: TGTGCCAGCAGTTACGGCAGGGTTGACACTGAAGCTTTCTTT.

The V and J genes are TRBV27 and TRBJ2-6, with TRBD1 matching 9 bases. The CDR3 consists of 18 residues. V lost 6 bases to trimming and J lost 0 bases; unmatched junction nucleotides: 9. The V gene's germline CDR1 is MNHEY and CDR2 SMNVEV (reference sequence). The CDR3 coding sequence is TGTGCCAGCAGACCCCGACAGGGGGGTCCCTCTGGGGCCAACGTCCTGACTTTC. Translating gives CASRPRQGGPSGANVLTF. The full variable domain, its missing parts supplied by reference TRBV27 and TRBJ2-6, is EAQVTQNPRYLITVTGKKLTVTCSQNMNHEYMSWYRQDPGLGLRQIYYSMNVEVTDKGDVPEGYKVSRKEKRNFPLILESPSPNQTSLYFCASRPRQGGPSGANVLTFGAGSRLTVL.

This rearrangement joins TRBV6-5 to TRBJ1-1, with D possibly being TRBD1 (6 bases). The CDR3 sequence is 14 residues long. Trimming took off 2 bases at V and 4 bases at J, with 11 bases between the two ends. CDR1 MNHEY and CDR2 SVGAGI come from the germline V gene. Written as DNA, the CDR3 is TGTGCCAGCAGTTACGGACAGACGAGCACTGAAGCTTTCTTT. It yields the protein CASSYGQTSTEAFF.

The V and J genes are TRBV6-6 and TRBJ1-3; D ambiguous. CDR3 size: 12 residues. V was trimmed by 4 bases and J by 12 bases, leaving 13 bases between them. CDR1 is MNHNY and CDR2 is SVGAGI in the germline V gene (reference sequence). The CDR3 DNA follows: TGTGCCAGCAGTTTCGGGGATTCGGTCATATATTTT. Translated: CASSFGDSVIYF.

The chain links TRBV5-4 to TRBJ2-1, with TRBD1 identical over 11 bases. In germline, CDR1 is SGHNT, CDR2 YYREEE (reference sequence). V dropped 0 bases and J dropped 5; count of bases not matched to a gene: 4. The CDR3 extends over 16 amino acids. CDR3 nucleotides: TGTGCCAGCAGCTTGGGATGGGACAGGGGGGACAATGAGCAGTTCTTC. The encoded protein is CASSLGWDRGDNEQFF.

This sequence joins TRBV6-6 and TRBJ1-1; no reliable D call. CDR1 is MNHNY and CDR2 is SVGAGI in the germline V gene (reference sequence). CDR3 size: 14 residues. V was clipped by 0 bases and J by 6 bases, with 11 bases between them. CDR3 DNA: TGTGCCAGCAGTTACTCGACATGGTCGCCTGAAGCTTTCTTT. This encodes CASSYSTWSPEAFF.

This chain joins TRBV3-1 (or the pseudogene TRBV3-2) and TRBJ2-1; 7 bases align to TRBD2. This CDR3 region has 16 residues. J gave up 4 bases and V 4 bases, and 10 bases lay outside the gene matches. Germline CDR1 LGHDT, CDR2 YNNKEL (reference sequence). The DNA for the CDR3 is TGTGCCAGCAGCCCCCCTGTCGCTAGCGGTTACAATGAGCAGTTCTTC. As protein: CASSPPVASGYNEQFF.

The chain is built from TRBV27 and TRBJ2-3, with a possible D match to TRBD1 (5 bases). This CDR3 contains 13 residues. Trimming pared 6 bases from V and 2 bases from J, leaving 9 bases between. The germline gives CDR1 MNHEY, CDR2 SMNVEV (reference sequence). The CDR3 sequence is CASRAGNTDTQYF. CDR3 in DNA: TGTGCCAGCAGGGCAGGGAACACAGATACGCAGTATTTT.

The rearrangement joins TRBV12-3 or TRBV12-4 to TRBJ1-1; D unclear. With 10 bases removed from V and 1 base from J, the gap between germline ends came to 10 bases. CDR3 length: 12 amino acids. The chain's CDR3 is CATRPGNTEAFF. CDR3 coding DNA: TGTGCCACCCGCCCCGGGAACACTGAAGCTTTCTTT.

The chain has TRBV7-8 and TRBJ2-2; TRBD1 matches at 11 bases. The CDR3 extends over 17 amino acids. The J segment lost 4 bases and the V segment lost 4 bases, leaving 8 bases of the junction unmatched. Germline V gene sequence: CDR1 SGHVS, CDR2 FQNEAQ. Here the CDR3 DNA reads TGTGCCAGCAGCTCGGGACAGGGGGGGACGAGCACCGGGGAGCTGTTTTTT. Amino acids: CASSSGQGGTSTGELFF.

J is TRBJ1-1 and V is TRBV27; D not resolved. The CDR3 has 14 residues. The V end lost 2 bases, the J end lost 11 bases, and 18 bases lay between the germline ends. CDR1 is MNHEY, CDR2 SMNVEV, per germline (reference sequence). Here the CDR3 DNA reads TGTGCCAGCAGTTTAGGTACTGATGGGTTGAGGGCTTTCTTT. Protein sequence: CASSLGTDGLRAFF.

The chain links TRBV19 to TRBJ2-3, with D possibly TRBD1 on 5 matching bases. CDR1 is LNHDA, CDR2 SQIVND, per germline (reference sequence). Trimming removed 5 bases at V and 2 bases at J, with 8 bases between. The CDR3 extends over 13 amino acids. The CDR3 is CASSPGLTDTQYF. The CDR3 DNA reads TGTGCCAGTAGTCCAGGGCTCACAGATACGCAGTATTTT.

J is TRBJ2-2 and V is TRBV24-1; 9 positions match TRBD1. J was trimmed by 4 bases and V by 8 bases; bases with no gene match: 1. The CDR3 extends over 13 amino acids. The germline V gene has CDR1 KGHDR and CDR2 SFDVKD. CDR3 DNA sequence: TGTGCCACCAAGACAGGGGGCACCGGGGAGCTGTTTTTT. Translated, it gives CATKTGGTGELFF.

The rearrangement links TRBV10-1 to TRBJ2-5; D might be TRBD1 (6 bases). V was shortened by 4 bases and J by 5 bases, with 11 bases between the two germline ends. CDR3 size: 13 residues. Per germline, CDR1 WNHNN and CDR2 SYGVQD (reference sequence). CDR3 residues: CASSVGQGETQYF. CDR3 bases: TGCGCCAGCAGTGTGGGGCAGGGGGAGACCCAGTACTTC.

The genes are TRBV9 and TRBJ1-3; unclear D gene. The V gene's germline CDR1 is SGDLS and CDR2 YYNGEE. The germline V and J ends were trimmed by 4 bases and 0 bases, with 11 bases remaining between them. The CDR3 runs to 15 residues. CDR3 in amino acids: CASSQGRDSGNTIYF. CDR3 bases: TGTGCCAGCAGCCAAGGACGGGACTCTGGAAACACCATATATTTT. Full variable domain (rest looked up from reference TRBV9 and TRBJ1-3): DSGVTQTPKHLITATGQRVTLRCSPRSGDLSVYWYQQSLDQGLQFLIQYYNGEERAKGNILERFSAQQFPDLHSELNLSSLELGDSALYFCASSQGRDSGNTIYFGEGSWLTVV.